This T cell receptor beta chain stems from a study of T cell responses to AZD1222 COVID-19 vaccine. This clone was detected once. TCRdb's copy holds only in-frame clones and misses some; the assay was immunoSEQ multiplex PCR. The table shows 85,000 to 100,000 clones, with about nine tenths occurring only once. Trimming removed 7 bases from V and 6 bases from J; junction bases left unmatched: 6. This CDR3 contains 13 residues. Germline CDR1 reads MNHEY; CDR2 reads SMNVEV (reference sequence). The V and J genes are TRBV27 and TRBJ2-7, with 10 bases fitting TRBD2. This receptor was taken from an adult in good health. The sequenced sample was peripheral blood, obtained on day 0 of AZD1222 vaccination. The CDR3 region is CASMPAGGREQYF. The CDR3 DNA follows: TGTGCCAGCATGCCAGCGGGAGGGCGCGAGCAGTACTTC.